The entry below gives a single T cell receptor (beta chain) sequence along with its context. The data originate from a study of blood T cells in healthy people across ages. Using a J-beta primer mix together with a sample-barcoded 5' primer, a second PCR was run for roughly 6 to 12 cycles. No fewer than 2.5 million CDR3-containing paired-end reads came from each sample. TCRdb reprocessed the 5' RACE reads via MiXCR and lists one record per CDR3 protein. The sample lists nearly 800,000 distinct CDR3 sequences, 20% to 30% occurring once. There are 13 residues in the CDR3. V lost 4 bases, J lost 2 bases, and 8 bases lay in between. Germline CDR1 ENHRY, CDR2 SYGVKD. The same data also contributed to another study, on T cells of mothers and their children.

The rearrangement joins TRBV10-3 to TRBJ1-1, with D unclear. The sample comprised blood. The clonotype was recovered from a boy between 10 and 17 years old in good health. The CDR3 spells CAISGLGNTEAFF. The CDR3 DNA is TGTGCCATCAGTGGATTGGGTAACACTGAAGCTTTCTTT.